This T cell receptor beta chain emerged from a study of T cell repertoires in cytomegalovirus infection. On the study more broadly: Researchers turned to recently identified HLA-C-restricted CMV epitopes as well as well-studied HLA-B-restricted ones. CMV infection together with matching HLA type was indicated by public TCR beta signatures.

TCRdb processed the reads anew with MiXCR; each CDR3 protein has one entry. The sample contains 900,000 to 950,000 distinct CDR3 sequences, under 40% of which appear only once. General observations from the study: What dominated the ex vivo response were HLA-C-restricted CMV-specific TCR beta clonotypes. Cumulative public TCR beta family frequency identified CMV carriers with the relevant HLA.

The junction had 7 bases not matched to a gene; V was cut back by 3 bases and J by 3 bases. The CDR3 has 15 amino acids. Germline V CDR1 and CDR2: MNHEY, SMNVEV (reference sequence). Notes on this clonotype: Its target is unknown.

The material sequenced was cultured CD8+ T cells from PBMCs, taken from culture after CMV antigen stimulation. The chain uses TRBV27 and TRBJ2-5; 7 bases are shared with TRBD2. This sequence was found in a human donor in good health (CMV status not recorded). Some clones in this sample may be carry-over from other donors' samples. DNA for the CDR3: TGTGCCAGCAGTTTCAGAGCGGGGCGGGAAGAGACCCAGTACTTC. It is translated as CASSFRAGREETQYF.